This TCR beta chain stems from a study of patients and donors after allogeneic stem cell transplantation. TCRdb redid the calling of the RT-PCR reads with MiXCR, one entry per CDR3 protein. There are tens of thousands of distinct CDR3 sequences in the sample; about 44% occur only once, and 61% lies in the top ten. The receptor's source is a human donor who was either an allogeneic HSCT recipient or a stem cell or donor lymphocyte infusion donor (not recorded which). It is not recorded whose cells these are; they may come from a transplant donor. The sample was blood, either unsorted or a sorted T cell fraction (not recorded which).

This CDR3 is CASSFSPTANYGYTF. CDR3 sequence (DNA): TGTGCCAGCAGTTTCTCCCCGACAGCAAACTATGGCTACACCTTC. The chain uses TRBV12-3 or TRBV12-4 and TRBJ1-2; a weak D match, TRBD1 (5 bases). The CDR3 is 15 residues long. V was pared by 3 bases and J by 2 bases, with 13 bases between.